This T cell receptor beta chain stems from a study of blood T cell repertoires in COVID-19. Background on the study: Donors in the United States, Italy and Spain gave samples during acute or convalescent COVID-19.

V was shortened by 8 bases and J by 4 bases, with 18 bases between the two germline ends. CDR1 is MNHNY and CDR2 is SVGAGI in the germline V gene (reference sequence). The CDR3 is made up of 15 amino acids. Original analysis: Amplification with reference gene primers provided the estimates of nucleated cell counts. Sequencing used immunoSEQ multiplex PCR; TCRdb keeps in-frame clones, though not all of them. V and J calls and clone size are copied from that table; D and trimming were computed from the DNA. The sample lists 50,000 or so clones; 90% were seen once. The sample taken for sequencing was peripheral blood. The sequence was obtained from a woman older than 75 with acute or convalescent COVID-19. The chain couples TRBV6-6 to TRBJ1-3; possibly TRBD1 for D (6 bases). DNA of the CDR3: TGTGCCAGCGGTCCGCCTACAGGGAGAGGAAACACCATATATTTT. Protein: CASGPPTGRGNTIYF.